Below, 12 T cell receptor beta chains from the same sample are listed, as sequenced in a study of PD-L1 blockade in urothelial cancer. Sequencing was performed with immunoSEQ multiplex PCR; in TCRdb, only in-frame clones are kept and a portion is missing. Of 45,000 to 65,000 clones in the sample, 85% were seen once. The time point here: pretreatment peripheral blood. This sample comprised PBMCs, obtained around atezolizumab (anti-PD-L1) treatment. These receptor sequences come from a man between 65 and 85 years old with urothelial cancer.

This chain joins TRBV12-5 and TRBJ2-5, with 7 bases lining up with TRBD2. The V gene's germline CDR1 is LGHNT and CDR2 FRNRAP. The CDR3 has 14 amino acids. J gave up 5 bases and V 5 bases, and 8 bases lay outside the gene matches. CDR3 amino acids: CASGPGTNLETQYF. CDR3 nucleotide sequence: TGTGCTAGTGGTCCTGGGACTAACTTGGAGACCCAGTACTTC.

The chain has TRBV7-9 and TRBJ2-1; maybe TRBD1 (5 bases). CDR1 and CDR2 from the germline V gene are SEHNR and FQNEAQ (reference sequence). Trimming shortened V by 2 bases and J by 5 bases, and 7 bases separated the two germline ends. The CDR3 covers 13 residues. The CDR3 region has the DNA TGTGCCAGCAGCTTAACAGGAAACAATGAGCAGTTCTTC. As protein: CASSLTGNNEQFF.

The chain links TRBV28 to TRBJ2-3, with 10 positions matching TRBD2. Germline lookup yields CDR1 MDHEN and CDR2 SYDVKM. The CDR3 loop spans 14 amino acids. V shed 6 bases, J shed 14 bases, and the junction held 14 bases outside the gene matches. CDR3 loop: CASRSLAGHRYAYF. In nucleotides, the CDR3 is TGTGCCAGCAGGTCACTAGCGGGACACAGATACGCGTATTTT.

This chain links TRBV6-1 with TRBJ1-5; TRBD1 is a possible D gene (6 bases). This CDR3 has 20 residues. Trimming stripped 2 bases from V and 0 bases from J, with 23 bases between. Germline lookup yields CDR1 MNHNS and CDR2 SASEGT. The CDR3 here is CASSEWGGQGGRYSNQPQHF. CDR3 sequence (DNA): TGTGCCAGCAGTGAATGGGGGGGCCAGGGAGGCCGGTATAGCAATCAGCCCCAGCATTTT.

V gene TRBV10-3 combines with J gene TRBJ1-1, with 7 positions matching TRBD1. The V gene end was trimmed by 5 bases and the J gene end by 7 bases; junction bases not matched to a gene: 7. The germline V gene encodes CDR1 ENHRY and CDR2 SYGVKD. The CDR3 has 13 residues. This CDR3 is CAISRQGANEAFF. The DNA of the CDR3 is TGTGCCATCAGTCGACAGGGTGCGAATGAAGCTTTCTTT.

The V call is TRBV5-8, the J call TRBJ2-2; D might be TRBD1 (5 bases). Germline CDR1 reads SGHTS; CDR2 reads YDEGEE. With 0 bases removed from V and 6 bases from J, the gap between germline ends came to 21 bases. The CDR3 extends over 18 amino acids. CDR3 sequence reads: CASSLAGRMGQFAGELFF. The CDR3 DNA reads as TGTGCCAGCAGCTTGGCCGGGCGTATGGGGCAGTTTGCCGGGGAGCTGTTTTTT.

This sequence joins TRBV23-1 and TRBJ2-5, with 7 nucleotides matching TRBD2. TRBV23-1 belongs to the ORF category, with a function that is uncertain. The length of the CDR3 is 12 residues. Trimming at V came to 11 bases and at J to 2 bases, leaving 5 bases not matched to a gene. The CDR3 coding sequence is TGCGCCCGCGGGAGTCAGCAAGAGACCCAGTACTTC. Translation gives CARGSQQETQYF.

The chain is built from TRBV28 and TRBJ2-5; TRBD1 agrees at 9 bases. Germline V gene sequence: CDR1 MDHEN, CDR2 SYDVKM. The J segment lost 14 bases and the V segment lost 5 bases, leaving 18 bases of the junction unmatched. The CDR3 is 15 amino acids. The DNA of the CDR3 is TGTGCCAGCAGTCCCTCGGGTAGCGTCCGGGACAGGGCCTACTTC. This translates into CASSPSGSVRDRAYF.

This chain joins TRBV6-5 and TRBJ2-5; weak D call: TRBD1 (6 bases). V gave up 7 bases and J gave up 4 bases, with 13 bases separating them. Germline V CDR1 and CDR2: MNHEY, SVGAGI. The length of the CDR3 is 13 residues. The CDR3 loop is CASTSLGGETQYF. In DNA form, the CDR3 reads TGTGCCAGCACCTCCCTAGGGGGAGAGACCCAGTACTTC.

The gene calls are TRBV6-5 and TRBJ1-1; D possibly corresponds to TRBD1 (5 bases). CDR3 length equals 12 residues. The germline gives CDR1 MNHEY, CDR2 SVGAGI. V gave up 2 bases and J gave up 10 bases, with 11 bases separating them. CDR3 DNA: TGTGCCAGCAGTTACCAGGGTCAGCGAGCTTTCTTT. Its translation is CASSYQGQRAFF.

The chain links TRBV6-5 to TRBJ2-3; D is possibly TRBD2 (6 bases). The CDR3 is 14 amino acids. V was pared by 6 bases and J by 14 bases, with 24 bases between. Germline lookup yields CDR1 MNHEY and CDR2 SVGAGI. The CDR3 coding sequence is TGTGCCAGCAGCCGGGACTCAGGGCACAGATACGCGTATTTT. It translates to CASSRDSGHRYAYF.

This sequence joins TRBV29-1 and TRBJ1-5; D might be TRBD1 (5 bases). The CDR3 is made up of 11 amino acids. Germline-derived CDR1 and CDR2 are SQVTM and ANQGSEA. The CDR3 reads CRAGGNQPQHF. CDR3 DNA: TGCAGGGCGGGGGGAAATCAGCCCCAGCATTTT.